These T cell receptor beta chains were read from a single sample in a study of T cell changes during pregnancy in multiple sclerosis. Using immunoSEQ multiplex PCR, the repertoire was profiled, and TCRdb retains in-frame clones only, with some absent. The top ten hold approximately 0.73% of the sample, which has roughly 40,000 clones, 80% to 95% seen once. Sequencing used CD4+ T cells from peripheral blood mononuclear cells, obtained in the first trimester of pregnancy. These receptors were obtained from a female donor with multiple sclerosis, enrolled in a pregnancy study. Both conserved end residues are part of each CDR3. Fields, in order: D gene, J gene, CDR3 length, V gene, clone size, CDR3 DNA, CDR3 protein. The D gene is left open where the match is weak. Clone size is not always given. Where it is, it says once, few, many or a class for expanded clones.

D gene: .; J gene: TRBJ2-3; CDR3 length: 11; V gene: TRBV14; clone size: .; CDR3 DNA: TGTGCCAGCAGCCATTCGGATACGCAGTATTTT; CDR3 protein: CASSHSDTQYF
D gene: .; J gene: TRBJ1-2; CDR3 length: 13; V gene: TRBV19; clone size: .; CDR3 DNA: TGTGCCAGTAGTATCGTGACAGACTATGGCTACACCTTC; CDR3 protein: CASSIVTDYGYTF
D gene: TRBD2; J gene: TRBJ2-7; CDR3 length: 15; V gene: TRBV27; clone size: .; CDR3 DNA: TGTGCCAGCAGTCTCGGGACTAGCGGGAGCTACGAGCAGTACTTC; CDR3 protein: CASSLGTSGSYEQYF
D gene: TRBD1; J gene: TRBJ1-2; CDR3 length: 17; V gene: TRBV25-1; clone size: once; CDR3 DNA: TGTGCCAGCAGTCCCACTGGTTGGACAGGGGGCAACTATGGCTACACCTTC; CDR3 protein: CASSPTGWTGGNYGYTF
D gene: .; J gene: TRBJ1-5; CDR3 length: 8; V gene: TRBV29-1; clone size: .; CDR3 DNA: TGCCTCGATCAGCCCCAGCATTTT; CDR3 protein: CLDQPQHF
D gene: TRBD1; J gene: TRBJ1-1; CDR3 length: 16; V gene: TRBV7-2; clone size: .; CDR3 DNA: TGTGCCAGCAGCTTCAACAGGGGGGTCATGAACACTGAAGCTTTCTTT; CDR3 protein: CASSFNRGVMNTEAFF
D gene: TRBD1; J gene: TRBJ2-1; CDR3 length: 14; V gene: TRBV27; clone size: .; CDR3 DNA: TGTGCCAGCACCCCGACAGGGAAATACAATGAGCAGTTCTTC; CDR3 protein: CASTPTGKYNEQFF
D gene: .; J gene: TRBJ2-7; CDR3 length: 16; V gene: TRBV5-4; clone size: .; CDR3 DNA: TGTGCCAGCAGCTTGGAAACCGGGAGAAAATCCTACGAGCAGTACTTC; CDR3 protein: CASSLETGRKSYEQYF
D gene: TRBD2; J gene: TRBJ2-3; CDR3 length: 18; V gene: TRBV12-5; clone size: few; CDR3 DNA: TGTGCTAGTGGTTTGGACGGCGGACTAGCGGGAGTTACAGATACGCAGTATTTT; CDR3 protein: CASGLDGGLAGVTDTQYF
D gene: .; J gene: TRBJ1-2; CDR3 length: 13; V gene: TRBV19; clone size: .; CDR3 DNA: TGTGCCAGTAGTATTGACAGAAACTATGGCTACACCTTC; CDR3 protein: CASSIDRNYGYTF
D gene: .; J gene: TRBJ1-5; CDR3 length: 14; V gene: TRBV6-5; clone size: .; CDR3 DNA: TGTGCCAGCAGTTCTACAGTAGACAATCAGCCCCAGCATTTT; CDR3 protein: CASSSTVDNQPQHF
D gene: TRBD1; J gene: TRBJ2-7; CDR3 length: 13; V gene: TRBV28; clone size: .; CDR3 DNA: TGTGCCAGCAGGGAACAGGGGGCCTACGAGCAGTACTTC; CDR3 protein: CASREQGAYEQYF
D gene: TRBD2; J gene: TRBJ2-5; CDR3 length: 15; V gene: TRBV29-1; clone size: .; CDR3 DNA: TGCAGCGTTGAAGATGGACTAGCGGGCCAAGAGACCCAGTACTTC; CDR3 protein: CSVEDGLAGQETQYF
D gene: TRBD2; J gene: TRBJ2-5; CDR3 length: 15; V gene: TRBV27; clone size: .; CDR3 DNA: TGTGCCAGCAGTTCCCCTGCGGGAGGAGGTGAGACCCAGTACTTC; CDR3 protein: CASSSPAGGGETQYF
D gene: .; J gene: TRBJ1-2; CDR3 length: 16; V gene: TRBV2; clone size: .; CDR3 DNA: TGTGCCAGCAGTACCCGAAGGGGGGGGCCTAACTATGGCTACACCTTC; CDR3 protein: CASSTRRGGPNYGYTF
D gene: TRBD2; J gene: TRBJ2-7; CDR3 length: 14; V gene: TRBV29-1; clone size: .; CDR3 DNA: TGCAGCGTTGAAGCTGCGGGGGGAGGCTACGAGCAGTACTTC; CDR3 protein: CSVEAAGGGYEQYF
D gene: .; J gene: TRBJ2-5; CDR3 length: 14; V gene: TRBV27; clone size: .; CDR3 DNA: TGTGCCAGCAGTCCCATGACAGGTCAAGAGACCCAGTACTTC; CDR3 protein: CASSPMTGQETQYF
D gene: .; J gene: TRBJ2-5; CDR3 length: 16; V gene: TRBV19; clone size: .; CDR3 DNA: TGTGCCAGTAGCCCGGGACTGCCTCGCGGAGGAGAGACCCAGTACTTC; CDR3 protein: CASSPGLPRGGETQYF
D gene: .; J gene: TRBJ2-4; CDR3 length: 14; V gene: TRBV6-6; clone size: .; CDR3 DNA: TGTGCCAGCAGTAACCAGGGAGCCAAAAACATTCAGTACTTC; CDR3 protein: CASSNQGAKNIQYF
D gene: .; J gene: TRBJ1-2; CDR3 length: 13; V gene: TRBV6-5; clone size: .; CDR3 DNA: TGTGCCAGCAGACCAGGGGCAGGCTATGGCTACACCTTC; CDR3 protein: CASRPGAGYGYTF
D gene: TRBD2; J gene: TRBJ2-5; CDR3 length: 21; V gene: TRBV28; clone size: .; CDR3 DNA: TGTGCCAGCAGTTGGGCGACGGCTAGCGGGAGGGCTCAAATACCCCAAGAGACCCAGTACTTC; CDR3 protein: CASSWATASGRAQIPQETQYF
D gene: .; J gene: TRBJ1-1; CDR3 length: 14; V gene: TRBV7-8; clone size: .; CDR3 DNA: TGTGCCAGCAGACCCGGGAGCATGAACACTGAAGCTTTCTTT; CDR3 protein: CASRPGSMNTEAFF
D gene: .; J gene: TRBJ2-5; CDR3 length: 17; V gene: TRBV19; clone size: .; CDR3 DNA: TGTGCCAGTAGTATTTTGGAGTGCCTGGCAGCACAAGAGACCCAGTACTTC; CDR3 protein: CASSILECLAAQETQYF
D gene: .; J gene: TRBJ2-2; CDR3 length: 11; V gene: TRBV30; clone size: .; CDR3 DNA: TGTGCCTGGTCCCGTCCCGGGGAGCTGTTTTTT; CDR3 protein: CAWSRPGELFF
D gene: TRBD1; J gene: TRBJ2-7; CDR3 length: 16; V gene: TRBV28; clone size: .; CDR3 DNA: TGTGCCAGCAGTCATTCTTCCGGGACAGGGTCCTACGAGCAGTACTTC; CDR3 protein: CASSHSSGTGSYEQYF
D gene: TRBD2; J gene: TRBJ2-7; CDR3 length: 15; V gene: TRBV28; clone size: .; CDR3 DNA: TGTGCCAGCACCCTCCTCCGGGCTAGCGGCTACGAGCAGTACTTC; CDR3 protein: CASTLLRASGYEQYF
D gene: TRBD2; J gene: TRBJ2-2; CDR3 length: 19; V gene: TRBV27; clone size: .; CDR3 DNA: TGTGCCAGCAGTCGGACTAGCGGCTCCAGCTCTCTCCACACCGGGGAGCTGTTTTTT; CDR3 protein: CASSRTSGSSSLHTGELFF
D gene: .; J gene: TRBJ2-1; CDR3 length: 13; V gene: TRBV11-1; clone size: .; CDR3 DNA: TGTGCCAGCAGCCTAAAACGGGAGCATGAGCAGTTCTTC; CDR3 protein: CASSLKREHEQFF
D gene: .; J gene: TRBJ1-5; CDR3 length: 15; V gene: TRBV2; clone size: .; CDR3 DNA: TGTGCCAGCAGAAGGGCGGGGTATAGCAATCAGCCCCAGCATTTT; CDR3 protein: CASRRAGYSNQPQHF
D gene: TRBD2; J gene: TRBJ2-1; CDR3 length: 15; V gene: TRBV28; clone size: .; CDR3 DNA: TGTGCCAGCAGGGCCGGGACTAGAACTTACAATGAGCAGTTCTTC; CDR3 protein: CASRAGTRTYNEQFF
D gene: TRBD2; J gene: TRBJ2-3; CDR3 length: 15; V gene: TRBV6-5; clone size: once; CDR3 DNA: TGTGCCAGCAGTAATCTGCGGGAGGGCCTTAATACGCAGTATTTT; CDR3 protein: CASSNLREGLNTQYF
D gene: TRBD1; J gene: TRBJ1-5; CDR3 length: 15; V gene: TRBV28; clone size: .; CDR3 DNA: TGTGCCAGCAGTTTCAGGGACAGGGCGTGGGCCCCCCAGCATTTT; CDR3 protein: CASSFRDRAWAPQHF
D gene: TRBD1; J gene: TRBJ2-4; CDR3 length: 17; V gene: TRBV7-2; clone size: .; CDR3 DNA: TGTGCCAGCAGCCCAGCTGGACAGGGGGTGATGGCCAGCATTCAGTACTTC; CDR3 protein: CASSPAGQGVMASIQYF
D gene: .; J gene: TRBJ2-1; CDR3 length: 14; V gene: TRBV6-1; clone size: .; CDR3 DNA: TGTGCCAGCAGTGGCGGGGTCTCCTACAATGAGCAGTTCTTC; CDR3 protein: CASSGGVSYNEQFF
D gene: TRBD2; J gene: TRBJ2-3; CDR3 length: 14; V gene: TRBV5-1; clone size: .; CDR3 DNA: TGCGCCAGTCAGGGGACTAGCGGTACAGATACGCAGTATTTT; CDR3 protein: CASQGTSGTDTQYF
D gene: TRBD1; J gene: TRBJ1-2; CDR3 length: 15; V gene: TRBV6-6; clone size: .; CDR3 DNA: TGTGCCAGCACCGCGGAGGGACAGGGGGCCGGCGGCTACACCTTC; CDR3 protein: CASTAEGQGAGGYTF
D gene: TRBD2; J gene: TRBJ2-3; CDR3 length: 16; V gene: TRBV7-9; clone size: .; CDR3 DNA: TGTGCCAGCAGCCAAGGGACTAGCGGGAGTGGGGATACGCAGTATTTT; CDR3 protein: CASSQGTSGSGDTQYF
D gene: .; J gene: TRBJ1-4; CDR3 length: 15; V gene: TRBV5-1; clone size: once; CDR3 DNA: TGCGCCAGCAGCTTGGAAGGTGGGCGAGCTGAAAAACTGTTTTTT; CDR3 protein: CASSLEGGRAEKLFF
D gene: TRBD1; J gene: TRBJ1-2; CDR3 length: 16; V gene: TRBV5-4; clone size: .; CDR3 DNA: TGTGCCAGCAGCTCCAGCCCCGGGACAGGGAACTATGGCTACACCTTC; CDR3 protein: CASSSSPGTGNYGYTF
D gene: .; J gene: TRBJ1-5; CDR3 length: 18; V gene: TRBV1; clone size: .; CDR3 DNA: TGCACCAGCAGCCGCGGACAGGGGCTTCTGTGCGGCAATCAGCCCCAGCATTTT; CDR3 protein: CTSSRGQGLLCGNQPQHF
D gene: TRBD1; J gene: TRBJ1-1; CDR3 length: 16; V gene: TRBV28; clone size: few; CDR3 DNA: TGTGCCAGCAGTTTTTCAGGGGGACGCCGGGGCACTGAAGCTTTCTTT; CDR3 protein: CASSFSGGRRGTEAFF
D gene: .; J gene: TRBJ2-7; CDR3 length: 14; V gene: TRBV7-2; clone size: .; CDR3 DNA: TGTGCCAGCAGCCCGAGTCTAGCATCGGGGGAGCAGTACTTC; CDR3 protein: CASSPSLASGEQYF
D gene: .; J gene: TRBJ2-7; CDR3 length: 13; V gene: TRBV19; clone size: .; CDR3 DNA: TGTGCCAGTTCGAGGACTATCAACTACGAGCAGTACTTC; CDR3 protein: CASSRTINYEQYF
D gene: .; J gene: TRBJ2-1; CDR3 length: 16; V gene: TRBV6-4; clone size: .; CDR3 DNA: TGTGCCAGCAGTCGAAGGGAGGGGGTTTTACTCAATGAGCAGTTCTTC; CDR3 protein: CASSRREGVLLNEQFF
D gene: TRBD1; J gene: TRBJ1-2; CDR3 length: 15; V gene: TRBV4-1; clone size: .; CDR3 DNA: TGCGCCAGCAGCCTACCGGGACAGAAGGCAACGGGCTACACCTTC; CDR3 protein: CASSLPGQKATGYTF
D gene: .; J gene: TRBJ2-7; CDR3 length: 14; V gene: TRBV9; clone size: .; CDR3 DNA: TGTGCCAGCAGCCTCAGCGCAGGGGCCGGCGAGCAGTACTTC; CDR3 protein: CASSLSAGAGEQYF
D gene: TRBD2; J gene: TRBJ2-3; CDR3 length: 16; V gene: TRBV5-1; clone size: .; CDR3 DNA: TGCGCCAGCAGCCCGGGACTAGCGGGAATTGTGGATACGCAGTATTTT; CDR3 protein: CASSPGLAGIVDTQYF
D gene: .; J gene: TRBJ1-1; CDR3 length: 16; V gene: TRBV6-6; clone size: .; CDR3 DNA: TGTGCCAGCAGCTCTAGGGCCAGTTATTCGGGAGCTGAAGCTTTCTTT; CDR3 protein: CASSSRASYSGAEAFF
D gene: TRBD1; J gene: TRBJ2-5; CDR3 length: 15; V gene: TRBV19; clone size: .; CDR3 DNA: TGTGCCAGTACCGAGGGACAGGGGGCAACGGAGACCCAGTACTTC; CDR3 protein: CASTEGQGATETQYF
D gene: .; J gene: TRBJ2-3; CDR3 length: 16; V gene: TRBV7-2; clone size: .; CDR3 DNA: TGTGCCAGCAGCCAGGGGGGTAGCGGTAGCACAGATACGCAGTATTTT; CDR3 protein: CASSQGGSGSTDTQYF
D gene: .; J gene: TRBJ2-1; CDR3 length: 15; V gene: TRBV15; clone size: .; CDR3 DNA: TGTGCCACCAGCACTGAACAGGGCTCCTACAATGAGCAGTTCTTC; CDR3 protein: CATSTEQGSYNEQFF
D gene: .; J gene: TRBJ1-4; CDR3 length: 17; V gene: TRBV5-1; clone size: .; CDR3 DNA: TGCGCCAGCAGCTTGGCGGACGGCCCTTTGCAGGGGGAAAAACTGTTTTTT; CDR3 protein: CASSLADGPLQGEKLFF
D gene: TRBD2; J gene: TRBJ2-2; CDR3 length: 16; V gene: TRBV5-1; clone size: .; CDR3 DNA: TGCGCCAGCAGCTCGCCTAGCGGGAAACGTTTCGGGGAGCTGTTTTTT; CDR3 protein: CASSSPSGKRFGELFF
D gene: TRBD2; J gene: TRBJ2-3; CDR3 length: 16; V gene: TRBV19; clone size: .; CDR3 DNA: TGTGCCAGTAGTATAGTTGGTAGCGGGATTACAGATACGCAGTATTTT; CDR3 protein: CASSIVGSGITDTQYF
D gene: .; J gene: TRBJ2-2; CDR3 length: 14; V gene: TRBV2; clone size: .; CDR3 DNA: TGTGCCAGCAGTGAATGGCGGGACGCCGGGGAGCTGTTTTTT; CDR3 protein: CASSEWRDAGELFF